This TCR beta chain was identified in a study of control samples from healthy donors and cancer patients. J was trimmed by 1 base and V by 6 bases; bases with no gene match: 5. The CDR3 is 15 amino acids. Germline CDR1 reads LNHDA; CDR2 reads SQIVND (reference sequence). Profiled with immunoSEQ multiplex PCR; TCRdb holds only in-frame clones, not every one. Counted here are about 98,000 clones, roughly 83% occurring once; the ten biggest clones make up about 11%. The rearrangement links TRBV19 to TRBJ1-5; 8 bases map to TRBD1. The clonotype comes from a woman aged 25 to 45 in good health. The sample consisted of blood. The CDR3 loop is CASRTQGVSNQPQHF. The CDR3 bases are TGTGCCAGTAGAACACAGGGGGTGAGCAATCAGCCCCAGCATTTT. The complete variable domain, with remaining parts taken from reference TRBV19 and TRBJ1-5, reads DGGITQSPKYLFRKEGQNVTLSCEQNLNHDAMYWYRQDPGQGLRLIYYSQIVNDFQKGDIAEGYSVSREKKESFPLTVTSAQKNPTAFYLCASRTQGVSNQPQHFGDGTRLSIL.